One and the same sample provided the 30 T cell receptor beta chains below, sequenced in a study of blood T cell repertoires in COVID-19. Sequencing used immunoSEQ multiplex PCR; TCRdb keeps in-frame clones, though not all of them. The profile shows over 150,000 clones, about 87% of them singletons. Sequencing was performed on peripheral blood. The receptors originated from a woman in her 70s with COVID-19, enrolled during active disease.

CDR3 sequence: CASSFGQGWLNTEAFF. CDR3 nucleotides: TGTGCCAGCAGCTTTGGACAGGGCTGGTTGAACACTGAAGCTTTCTTT. This chain links TRBV5-8 with TRBJ1-1; 8 positions agree with TRBD1. Unmatched junction bases numbered 6, after V lost 2 bases and J lost 0 bases. The CDR3 has 16 residues. Germline CDR1 SGHTS, CDR2 YDEGEE. The entire variable domain, with the rest obtained from reference TRBV5-8 and TRBJ1-1, is as follows: EAGVTQSPTHLIKTRGQQATLRCSPISGHTSVYWYQQALGLGLQFLLWYDEGEERNRGNFPPRFSGRQFPNYSSELNVNALELEDSALYLCASSFGQGWLNTEAFFGQGTRLTVV.

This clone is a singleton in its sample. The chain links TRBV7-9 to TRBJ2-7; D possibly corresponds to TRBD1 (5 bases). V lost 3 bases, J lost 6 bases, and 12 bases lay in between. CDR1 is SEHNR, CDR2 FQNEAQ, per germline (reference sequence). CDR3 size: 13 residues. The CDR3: CASSLGRAREQYF. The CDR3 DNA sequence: TGTGCCAGCAGCTTGGGCAGGGCCCGCGAGCAGTACTTC.

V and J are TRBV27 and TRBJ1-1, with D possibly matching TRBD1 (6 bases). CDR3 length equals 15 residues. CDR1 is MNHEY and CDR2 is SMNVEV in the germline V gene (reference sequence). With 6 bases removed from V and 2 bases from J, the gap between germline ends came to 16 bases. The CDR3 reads CASRTPRQANTEAFF. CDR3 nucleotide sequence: TGTGCCAGCAGAACTCCCCGACAGGCTAACACTGAAGCTTTCTTT.

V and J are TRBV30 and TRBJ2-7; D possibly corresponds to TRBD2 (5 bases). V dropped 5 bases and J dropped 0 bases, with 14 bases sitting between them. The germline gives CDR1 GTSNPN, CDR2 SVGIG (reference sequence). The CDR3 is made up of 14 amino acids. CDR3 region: CAWRRITNSYEQYF. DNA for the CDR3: TGTGCCTGGCGGAGGATCACTAACTCCTACGAGCAGTACTTC.

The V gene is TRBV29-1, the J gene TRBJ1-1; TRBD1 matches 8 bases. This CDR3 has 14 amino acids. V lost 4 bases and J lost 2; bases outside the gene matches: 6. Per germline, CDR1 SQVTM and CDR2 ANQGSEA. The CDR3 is CSVGDAGGNTEAFF. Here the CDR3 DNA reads TGCAGCGTTGGGGACGCAGGGGGCAACACTGAAGCTTTCTTT.

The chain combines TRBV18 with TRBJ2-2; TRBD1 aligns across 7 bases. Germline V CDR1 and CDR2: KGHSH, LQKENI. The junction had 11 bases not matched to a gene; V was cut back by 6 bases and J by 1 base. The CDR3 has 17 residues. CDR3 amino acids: CASSPLPGQQNTGELFF. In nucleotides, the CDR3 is TGTGCCAGCTCGCCTTTACCGGGACAGCAGAACACCGGGGAGCTGTTTTTT. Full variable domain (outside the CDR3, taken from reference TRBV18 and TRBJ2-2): NAGVMQNPRHLVRRRGQEARLRCSPMKGHSHVYWYRQLPEEGLKFMVYLQKENIIDESGMPKERFSAEFPKEGPSILRIQQVVRGDSAAYFCASSPLPGQQNTGELFFGEGSRLTVL.

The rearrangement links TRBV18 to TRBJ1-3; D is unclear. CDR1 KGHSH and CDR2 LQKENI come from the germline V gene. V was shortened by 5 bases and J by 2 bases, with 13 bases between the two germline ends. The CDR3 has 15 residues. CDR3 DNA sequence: TGTGCCAGCTCAACGACACCGGCTGCTGGAAACACCATATATTTT. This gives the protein CASSTTPAAGNTIYF.

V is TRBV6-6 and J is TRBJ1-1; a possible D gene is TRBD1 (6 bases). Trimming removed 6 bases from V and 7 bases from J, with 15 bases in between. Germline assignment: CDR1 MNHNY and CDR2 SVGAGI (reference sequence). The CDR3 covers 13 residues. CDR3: CASSKTGAYEAFF. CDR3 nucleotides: TGTGCCAGCAGCAAGACAGGCGCCTATGAAGCTTTCTTT.

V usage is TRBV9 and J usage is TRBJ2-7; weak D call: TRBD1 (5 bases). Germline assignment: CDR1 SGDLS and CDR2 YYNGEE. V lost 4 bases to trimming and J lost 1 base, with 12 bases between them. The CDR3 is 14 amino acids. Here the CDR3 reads CASSPGARSYEQYF. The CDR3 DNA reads TGTGCCAGCAGCCCTGGGGCCCGTTCCTACGAGCAGTACTTC.

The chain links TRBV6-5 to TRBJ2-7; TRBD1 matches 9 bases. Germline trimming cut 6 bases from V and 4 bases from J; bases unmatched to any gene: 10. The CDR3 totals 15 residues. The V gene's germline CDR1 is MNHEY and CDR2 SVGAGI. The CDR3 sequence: CASSPGTGRSYEQYF. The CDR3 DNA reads TGTGCCAGCAGCCCCGGGACAGGGCGAAGTTACGAGCAGTACTTC.

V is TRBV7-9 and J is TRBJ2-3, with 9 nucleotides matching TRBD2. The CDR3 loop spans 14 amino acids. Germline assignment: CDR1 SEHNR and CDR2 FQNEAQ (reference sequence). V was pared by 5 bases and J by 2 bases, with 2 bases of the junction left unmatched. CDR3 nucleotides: TGTGCCAGCAGCCGACTAGCGGACACAGATACGCAGTATTTT. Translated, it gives CASSRLADTDTQYF.

CDR3 protein: CASSLVKSNYGYTF. As DNA, the CDR3 is TGCGCCAGCAGCTTGGTCAAGAGTAATTATGGCTACACCTTC. The chain is built from TRBV5-1 and TRBJ1-2; no clear D. CDR1 and CDR2 (germline): SGHRS, YFSETQ. The CDR3 consists of 14 residues. V was cut by 0 bases and J by 5 bases, with 11 bases left in between.

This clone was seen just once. DNA for the CDR3: TGTGCCACCAGTGATGACACTAGCGGGGGGGCTCCAGATACGCAGTATTTT. It codes for CATSDDTSGGAPDTQYF. This chain connects TRBV24-1 to TRBJ2-3; 13 bases map to TRBD2. Germline V gene data show CDR1 as KGHDR and CDR2 as SFDVKD. This CDR3 has 17 residues. Germline trimming cut 3 bases from V and 4 bases from J; bases unmatched to any gene: 6.

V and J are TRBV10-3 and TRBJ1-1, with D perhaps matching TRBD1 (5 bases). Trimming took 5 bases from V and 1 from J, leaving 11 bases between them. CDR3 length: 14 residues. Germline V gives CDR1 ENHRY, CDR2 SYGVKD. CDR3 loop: CAISRGTENTEAFF. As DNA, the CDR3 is TGTGCCATCAGTCGGGGGACGGAGAACACTGAAGCTTTCTTT.

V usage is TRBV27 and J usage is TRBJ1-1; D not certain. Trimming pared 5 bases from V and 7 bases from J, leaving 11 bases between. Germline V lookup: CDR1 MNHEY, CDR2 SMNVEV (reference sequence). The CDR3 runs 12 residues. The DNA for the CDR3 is TGTGCCAGCAGTCCAGTCCCAGGTGAAGCTTTCTTT. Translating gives CASSPVPGEAFF.

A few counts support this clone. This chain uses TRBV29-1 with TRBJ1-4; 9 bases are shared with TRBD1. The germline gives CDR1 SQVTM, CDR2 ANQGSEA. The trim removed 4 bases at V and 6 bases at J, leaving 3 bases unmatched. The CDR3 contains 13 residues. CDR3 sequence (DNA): TGCAGCGTTGCCACAGGGGGCCATGAAAAACTGTTTTTT. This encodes CSVATGGHEKLFF.

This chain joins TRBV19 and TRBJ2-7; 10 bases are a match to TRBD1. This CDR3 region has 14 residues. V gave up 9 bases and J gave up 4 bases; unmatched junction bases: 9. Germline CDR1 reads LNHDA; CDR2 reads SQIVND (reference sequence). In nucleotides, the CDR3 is TGTGCCAGCCGGCCGGGACAGGGGCTATACGAGCAGTACTTC. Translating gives CASRPGQGLYEQYF.

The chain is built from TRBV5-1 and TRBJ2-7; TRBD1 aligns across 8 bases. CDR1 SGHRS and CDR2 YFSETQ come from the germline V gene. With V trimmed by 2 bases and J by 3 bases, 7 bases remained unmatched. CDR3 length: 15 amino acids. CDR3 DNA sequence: TGCGCCAGCAGCTTTGGAGCAGGGGGCAACTACGAGCAGTACTTC. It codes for CASSFGAGGNYEQYF.

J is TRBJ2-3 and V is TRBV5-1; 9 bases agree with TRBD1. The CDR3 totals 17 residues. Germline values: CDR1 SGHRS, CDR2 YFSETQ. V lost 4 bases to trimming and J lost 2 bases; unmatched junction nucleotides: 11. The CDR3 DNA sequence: TGCGCCAGCAGCCCAGGGACAGGGATGATCCACACAGATACGCAGTATTTT. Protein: CASSPGTGMIHTDTQYF.

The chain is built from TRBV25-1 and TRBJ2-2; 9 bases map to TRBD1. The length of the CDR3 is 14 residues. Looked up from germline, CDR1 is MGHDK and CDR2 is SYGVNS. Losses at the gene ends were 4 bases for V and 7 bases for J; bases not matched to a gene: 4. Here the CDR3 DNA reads TGTGCCAGCAGTGGGGACAGGGCAGGCGGGGAGCTGTTTTTT. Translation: CASSGDRAGGELFF. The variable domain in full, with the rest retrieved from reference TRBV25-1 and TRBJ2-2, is EADIYQTPRYLVIGTGKKITLECSQTMGHDKMYWYQQDPGMELHLIHYSYGVNSTEKGDLSSESTVSRIRTEHFPLTLESARPSHTSQYLCASSGDRAGGELFFGEGSRLTVL.

CDR3 bases: TGTGCCAGCAGCCAAGAACTAGCGGGGGGTTACGAGCAGTACTTC. As protein: CASSQELAGGYEQYF. The rearrangement uses TRBV4-2 and TRBJ2-7; TRBD2 matches 12 bases. This CDR3 region has 15 residues. Germline V gives CDR1 LGHNA, CDR2 YNFKEQ. The trim removed 0 bases at V and 4 bases at J, leaving 1 base unmatched.

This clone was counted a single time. The CDR3: CASSELRDFYGYTF. In nucleotides, the CDR3 is TGTGCCAGCAGTGAACTACGGGACTTCTATGGCTACACCTTC. This chain uses TRBV2 with TRBJ1-2; D may be TRBD1 (5 bases). The length of the CDR3 is 14 residues. V was clipped by 2 bases and J by 4 bases, with 11 bases between them. The V gene's germline CDR1 is SNHLY and CDR2 FYNNEI.

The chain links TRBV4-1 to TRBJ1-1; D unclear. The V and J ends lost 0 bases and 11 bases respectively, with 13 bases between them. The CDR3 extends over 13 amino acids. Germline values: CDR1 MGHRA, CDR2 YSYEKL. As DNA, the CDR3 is TGCGCCAGCAGCCAAGATCGGGAGAGACTTGCTTTCTTT. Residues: CASSQDRERLAFF.

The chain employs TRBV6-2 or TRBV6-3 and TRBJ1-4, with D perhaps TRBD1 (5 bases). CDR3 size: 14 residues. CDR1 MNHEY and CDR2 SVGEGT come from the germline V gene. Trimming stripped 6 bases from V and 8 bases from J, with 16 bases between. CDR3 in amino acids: CASRYLRVWEKLFF. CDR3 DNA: TGTGCCAGCAGGTACCTCAGGGTTTGGGAAAAACTGTTTTTT.

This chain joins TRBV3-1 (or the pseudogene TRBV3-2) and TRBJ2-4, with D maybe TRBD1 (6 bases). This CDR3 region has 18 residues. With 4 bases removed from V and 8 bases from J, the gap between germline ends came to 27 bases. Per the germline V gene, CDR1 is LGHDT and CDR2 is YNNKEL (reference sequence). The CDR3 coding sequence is TGTGCCAGCAGCCCCAAGGCCATCCAGGGGCCGTCGCGAGACATTCAGTACTTC. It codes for CASSPKAIQGPSRDIQYF.

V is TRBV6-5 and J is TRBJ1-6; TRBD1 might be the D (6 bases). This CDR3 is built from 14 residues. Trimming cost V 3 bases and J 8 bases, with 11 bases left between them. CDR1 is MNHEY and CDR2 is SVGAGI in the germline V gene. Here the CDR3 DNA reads TGTGCCAGCAGTTATCAGGGGAGAGATTCACCCCTCCACTTT. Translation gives CASSYQGRDSPLHF.

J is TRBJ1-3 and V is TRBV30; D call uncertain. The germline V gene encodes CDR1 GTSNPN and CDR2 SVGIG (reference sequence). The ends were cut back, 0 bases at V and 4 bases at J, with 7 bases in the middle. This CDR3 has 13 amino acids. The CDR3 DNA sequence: TGTGCCTGGAGTGTACTACAAGGAAACACCATATATTTT. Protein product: CAWSVLQGNTIYF.

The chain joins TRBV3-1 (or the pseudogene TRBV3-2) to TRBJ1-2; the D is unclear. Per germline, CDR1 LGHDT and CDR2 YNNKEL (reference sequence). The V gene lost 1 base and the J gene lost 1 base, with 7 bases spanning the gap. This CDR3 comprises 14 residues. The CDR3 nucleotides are TGTGCCAGCAGCCAAGCACAGATTAACTATGGCTACACCTTC. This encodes CASSQAQINYGYTF.

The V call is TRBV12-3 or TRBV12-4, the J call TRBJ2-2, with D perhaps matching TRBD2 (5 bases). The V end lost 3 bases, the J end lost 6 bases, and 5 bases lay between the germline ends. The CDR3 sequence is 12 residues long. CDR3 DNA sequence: TGTGCCAGCAGTTTGCGGGCCGGGGAGCTGTTTTTT. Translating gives CASSLRAGELFF.

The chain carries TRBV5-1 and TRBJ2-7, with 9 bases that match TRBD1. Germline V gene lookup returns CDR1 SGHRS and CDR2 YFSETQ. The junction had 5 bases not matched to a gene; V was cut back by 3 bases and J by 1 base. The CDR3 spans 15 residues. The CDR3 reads CASSYGTGISYEQYF. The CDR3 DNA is TGCGCCAGCAGCTACGGGACAGGGATTTCCTACGAGCAGTACTTC.